The 30 T cell receptor beta chains given below trace back to one sample, sequenced in a study of blood T cell repertoires in COVID-19. Profiled with immunoSEQ multiplex PCR; TCRdb holds only in-frame clones, not every one. The table lists more than 250,000 clones, approximately 86% of them singletons, with approximately 2.2% in the top ten. Material for sequencing was peripheral blood. The receptor set was obtained from a woman in her twenties or thirties who had recovered from COVID-19.

The rearrangement uses TRBV19 and TRBJ2-7; 8 bases fit TRBD2. The CDR3 extends over 14 amino acids. In germline, CDR1 is LNHDA, CDR2 SQIVND (reference sequence). The trim removed 8 bases at V and 6 bases at J, leaving 12 bases unmatched. For the CDR3, the DNA is TGTGCCAGTCAAACTCAGCGGGGGATCGGCGAGCAGTACTTC. It specifies CASQTQRGIGEQYF.

This sequence joins TRBV5-4 and TRBJ2-1; no clear D. Germline CDR1 reads SGHNT; CDR2 reads YYREEE (reference sequence). Trimming pared 1 base from V and 5 bases from J, leaving 4 bases between. This CDR3 has 12 residues. The CDR3 here is CASSLSDNEQFF. In nucleotides, the CDR3 is TGTGCCAGCAGCTTGTCTGACAATGAGCAGTTCTTC.

The chain carries TRBV29-1 and TRBJ1-4, with D maybe TRBD1 (5 bases). Trimming took 4 bases from V and 5 from J, leaving 14 bases between them. In germline, CDR1 is SQVTM, CDR2 ANQGSEA. This CDR3 contains 14 residues. CDR3 sequence: CSVGGRQSNEKLFF. The CDR3 bases are TGCAGCGTTGGTGGGCGACAGTCGAATGAAAAACTGTTTTTT.

The chain has TRBV6-5 and TRBJ1-5; maybe TRBD1 (6 bases). Germline V gene lookup returns CDR1 MNHEY and CDR2 SVGAGI. The germline V and J ends were trimmed by 6 bases and 2 bases, with 11 bases remaining between them. This CDR3 comprises 14 residues. The DNA for the CDR3 is TGTGCCAGCAGGTCAGGGGTTGGCAATCAGCCCCAGCATTTT. Translated: CASRSGVGNQPQHF.

The chain carries TRBV18 and TRBJ2-6; 7 nucleotides align to TRBD1. CDR1 and CDR2 from the germline V gene are KGHSH and LQKENI. The CDR3 is 17 residues long. J lost 0 bases, V lost 4 bases, and 6 bases had no gene match. The CDR3 spells CASSQPGQSSGANVLTF. The CDR3 DNA reads TGTGCCAGCTCACAACCGGGACAGTCCTCTGGGGCCAACGTCCTGACTTTC.

The chain uses TRBV19 and TRBJ1-5; D is unclear. This CDR3 region has 15 residues. The V and J ends lost 6 bases and 0 bases respectively, with 12 bases between them. Germline CDR1 reads LNHDA; CDR2 reads SQIVND (reference sequence). The CDR3 DNA reads TGTGCCAGTAGCGTAACAGATTATAGCAATCAGCCCCAGCATTTT. Translated, it gives CASSVTDYSNQPQHF.

V gene TRBV7-2 combines with J gene TRBJ1-2, with 8 nucleotides matching TRBD1. The V and J ends lost 8 bases and 7 bases, in that order; junction bases with no gene match: 15. The germline gives CDR1 SGHTA, CDR2 FQGNSA. The CDR3 runs to 15 residues. CDR3: CASGEWTGSLSGYTF. The CDR3 coding sequence is TGTGCCAGCGGAGAGTGGACAGGGTCCCTCAGTGGCTACACCTTC.

J is TRBJ1-6 and V is TRBV18; 10 positions match TRBD1. Germline CDR1 is KGHSH and CDR2 is LQKENI. The CDR3 spans 14 residues. V shed 5 bases and J 8 bases; nucleotides not matched to a gene: 3. As DNA, the CDR3 is TGTGCCAGCTCAGCGACAGGGGGCGATTCACCCCTCCACTTT. Protein: CASSATGGDSPLHF.

The V and J genes are TRBV7-3 and TRBJ2-1, with 14 bases aligning to TRBD2. Germline CDR1 and CDR2: SGHTA and FQGTGA. The CDR3 is made up of 18 amino acids. J was trimmed by 10 bases and V by 2 bases; bases with no gene match: 13. The CDR3: CASSLVTPGLAGDDEQFF. The CDR3 DNA sequence: TGTGCCAGCAGCTTAGTTACCCCGGGACTAGCGGGAGATGACGAGCAGTTCTTC. Variable domain in full (rest from reference TRBV7-3 and TRBJ2-1): GAGVSQTPSNKVTEKGKYVELRCDPISGHTALYWYRQSLGQGPEFLIYFQGTGAADDSGLPNDRFFAVRPEGSVSTLKIQRTERGDSAVYLCASSLVTPGLAGDDEQFFGPGTRLTVL.

The CDR3, as DNA: TGTGCCAGCAGTTTAGGGCAGGGATCCTACAATGAGCAGTTCTTC. Its translation is CASSLGQGSYNEQFF. The chain has TRBV28 and TRBJ2-1, with D possibly matching TRBD1 (5 bases). CDR1 and CDR2 (germline): MDHEN, SYDVKM. Trimming removed 2 bases from V and 1 base from J, with 9 bases in between. This CDR3 has 15 amino acids.

The chain combines TRBV3-1 (or the pseudogene TRBV3-2) with TRBJ1-2, with a weak D call TRBD1 (6 bases). V gave up 3 bases and J gave up 6 bases, with 14 bases separating them. From germline, CDR1 is LGHDT and CDR2 YNNKEL (reference sequence). The length of the CDR3 is 14 residues. The CDR3 reads CASSQSYRENGYTF. The CDR3, as DNA: TGTGCCAGCAGCCAGTCCTACAGGGAGAATGGCTACACCTTC.

The chain is built from TRBV14 and TRBJ1-4, with TRBD1 matching over 7 bases. V gave up 2 bases and J gave up 4 bases; unmatched junction bases: 19. There are 20 residues in the CDR3. Per the germline V gene, CDR1 is SGHDN and CDR2 is FVKESK. CDR3 bases: TGTGCCAGCAGCCAAAGGCAGTACAGGGGCGCCAGGACCCATAATGAAAAACTGTTTTTT. Protein sequence: CASSQRQYRGARTHNEKLFF.

The table lists this clone with a count of one. The rearrangement uses TRBV7-9 and TRBJ2-1; possibly TRBD1 for D (6 bases). The CDR3 covers 14 residues. V lost 1 base and J lost 9, with 13 bases in between. Germline CDR1 SEHNR, CDR2 FQNEAQ (reference sequence). The CDR3 nucleotides are TGTGCCAGCAGCTTAGGGGGGCACGGCAGTGAGCAGTTCTTC. Its protein product is CASSLGGHGSEQFF.

The gene calls are TRBV5-4 and TRBJ1-2, with D tentatively TRBD1 (5 bases). Germline V gene sequence: CDR1 SGHNT, CDR2 YYREEE (reference sequence). Trimming left V 6 bases short and J 0 bases short, with 12 bases between. The CDR3 extends over 14 amino acids. CDR3 nucleotide sequence: TGTGCCAGCACCAGGACAACCTCTAACTATGGCTACACCTTC. It specifies CASTRTTSNYGYTF.

V is TRBV5-1 and J is TRBJ2-1; maybe TRBD2 (6 bases). In germline, CDR1 is SGHRS, CDR2 YFSETQ. The CDR3 loop spans 14 amino acids. V was shortened by 0 bases and J by 5 bases, with 9 bases between the two germline ends. The CDR3 DNA reads as TGCGCCAGCAGCTTGGCCGGCGGGAACAATGAGCAGTTCTTC. It translates to CASSLAGGNNEQFF.

This rearrangement joins TRBV2 to TRBJ2-1; 10 bases are shared with TRBD2. There are 15 residues in the CDR3. V dropped 7 bases and J dropped 8; count of bases not matched to a gene: 11. Germline V gives CDR1 SNHLY, CDR2 FYNNEI. The CDR3, as DNA: TGTGCCAGCATTACTCCTAGCGGGAGAGGTGATGAGCAGTTCTTC. This codes for CASITPSGRGDEQFF.

The chain employs TRBV27 and TRBJ1-1; 8 bases are shared with TRBD1. The CDR3 spans 13 residues. V dropped 6 bases and J dropped 8; count of bases not matched to a gene: 8. Germline CDR1 is MNHEY and CDR2 is SMNVEV (reference sequence). CDR3 loop: CASRGGQVGEAFF. The CDR3 nucleotides read TGTGCCAGCAGGGGGGGACAGGTCGGCGAAGCTTTCTTT.

The chain combines TRBV29-1 with TRBJ1-1; no clear D gene. Germline assignment: CDR1 SQVTM and CDR2 ANQGSEA. This CDR3 contains 12 residues. Trimming took 6 bases from V and 4 from J, leaving 12 bases between them. The CDR3 bases are TGCAGCGTCGCGGGCGGGCTCACTGAAGCTTTCTTT. Translating gives CSVAGGLTEAFF.

The chain joins TRBV5-1 to TRBJ1-6; D remains unclear. V was clipped by 3 bases and J by 10 bases, with 20 bases between them. CDR1 is SGHRS, CDR2 YFSETQ, per germline. CDR3 length equals 16 residues. CDR3 nucleotide sequence: TGCGCCAGCAGCTCCCACTCTGACGGAGCTTACTCACCCCTCCACTTT. Translated, it gives CASSSHSDGAYSPLHF.

The CDR3 sequence: CASSQLHQNQNTEAFF. The CDR3 DNA reads as TGTGCCAGCAGCCAACTCCATCAGAACCAGAACACTGAAGCTTTCTTT. The rearrangement joins TRBV16 to TRBJ1-1; no clear D gene. The V gene lost 2 bases and the J gene lost 1 base, with 14 bases spanning the gap. There are 16 residues in the CDR3. In germline, CDR1 is KGHSY, CDR2 FQNENV.

This clone occurred once. In nucleotides, the CDR3 is TGTGCCTGGAGTGCCCTTGGACGGGGAAAGCAAAGCGGCTACACCTTC. Amino acids: CAWSALGRGKQSGYTF. The V gene is TRBV30, the J gene TRBJ1-2; D remains unclear. From germline, CDR1 is GTSNPN and CDR2 SVGIG (reference sequence). The CDR3 spans 16 residues. V was pared by 1 base and J by 8 bases, with 23 bases between.

The rearrangement links TRBV24-1 to TRBJ2-1; 16 bases agree with TRBD2. V trimming: 4 bases; J trimming: 8 bases; junction bases outside the gene matches: 10. The V gene's germline CDR1 is KGHDR and CDR2 SFDVKD. This CDR3 spans 18 amino acids. CDR3 amino acids: CATSDPGTSGRVGHEQFF. DNA of the CDR3: TGTGCCACCAGTGACCCCGGGACTAGCGGGAGGGTGGGTCATGAGCAGTTCTTC.

The CDR3 region is CAWSVGRKVWTINTEAFF. The CDR3 coding sequence is TGTGCCTGGAGTGTAGGGAGGAAAGTATGGACCATCAACACTGAAGCTTTCTTT. The chain has TRBV30 and TRBJ1-1; no firm D call. The CDR3 is 18 amino acids. Per the germline V gene, CDR1 is GTSNPN and CDR2 is SVGIG (reference sequence). Trimming cost V 0 bases and J 2 bases, with 22 bases left between them.

The chain uses TRBV7-9 and TRBJ2-1; 8 positions agree with TRBD2. Trimming took 1 base from V and 3 from J; bases not matched to a gene: 8. Germline lookup yields CDR1 SEHNR and CDR2 FQNEAQ (reference sequence). The CDR3 is 17 residues long. The chain's CDR3 is CASSLVGSGRGYNEQFF. The CDR3 nucleotides read TGTGCCAGCAGCTTAGTCGGGAGCGGGAGAGGCTACAATGAGCAGTTCTTC.

This rearrangement joins TRBV6-5 to TRBJ1-4, with TRBD1 as a possible D gene (6 bases). The ends were cut back, 7 bases at V and 5 bases at J, with 17 bases in the middle. The CDR3 totals 15 residues. CDR1 and CDR2 (germline): MNHEY, SVGAGI. CDR3 bases: TGTGCCAGCACGGTTTGGGGGCCCGGAAATGAAAAACTGTTTTTT. Translated: CASTVWGPGNEKLFF.

The V gene is TRBV2, the J gene TRBJ1-5; tentatively, D is TRBD1 (6 bases). This CDR3 has 14 residues. Deletions cut 8 bases from V and 4 bases from J, with 15 bases between. Germline loops: CDR1 SNHLY, CDR2 FYNNEI. In nucleotides, the CDR3 is TGTGCCAGCGATCAGGGGACTAAAAATCAGCCCCAGCATTTT. This encodes CASDQGTKNQPQHF.

The genes are TRBV7-3 and TRBJ2-5, with a tentative D call TRBD1 (5 bases). This CDR3 comprises 15 residues. Between the trimmed V and J ends, which lost 3 bases and 5 bases, there was a span of 16 bases. Germline loops: CDR1 SGHTA, CDR2 FQGTGA. This CDR3 is CASSFGSGPEETQYF. In DNA form, the CDR3 reads TGTGCCAGCAGCTTTGGTTCAGGGCCGGAGGAGACCCAGTACTTC. Complete variable domain (other parts from reference TRBV7-3 and TRBJ2-5): GAGVSQTPSNKVTEKGKYVELRCDPISGHTALYWYRQSLGQGPEFLIYFQGTGAADDSGLPNDRFFAVRPEGSVSTLKIQRTERGDSAVYLCASSFGSGPEETQYFGPGTRLLVL.

The chain is built from TRBV19 and TRBJ1-1; D unresolved. Germline V gives CDR1 LNHDA, CDR2 SQIVND (reference sequence). V was cut by 3 bases and J by 2 bases, with 7 bases left in between. The CDR3 is made up of 13 amino acids. CDR3 DNA: TGTGCCAGTAGTATGAGACATAACACTGAAGCTTTCTTT. Protein: CASSMRHNTEAFF.

The CDR3 DNA reads as TGCAGCGTTGATGCCGGACTAGCCCCTGGGACCCAGTACTTC. Residues: CSVDAGLAPGTQYF. The V and J genes are TRBV29-1 and TRBJ2-5, with 8 bases that match TRBD2. Germline lookup yields CDR1 SQVTM and CDR2 ANQGSEA. This CDR3 spans 14 amino acids. Unmatched junction bases numbered 10, after V lost 3 bases and J lost 7 bases. Combining the CDR3 with reference TRBV29-1 and TRBJ2-5 gives the whole variable domain SAVISQKPSRDICQRGTSLTIQCQVDSQVTMMFWYRQQPGQSLTLIATANQGSEATYESGFVIDKFPISRPNLTFSTLTVSNMSPEDSSIYLCSVDAGLAPGTQYFGPGTRLLVL.

The chain couples TRBV9 to TRBJ2-3; possible D gene TRBD2, 5 bases. Per germline, CDR1 SGDLS and CDR2 YYNGEE. The CDR3 covers 15 residues. Trimming cost V 3 bases and J 0 bases, with 11 bases left between them. CDR3 sequence reads: CASSEGLISTDTQYF. Here the CDR3 DNA reads TGTGCCAGCAGCGAAGGACTGATCAGCACAGATACGCAGTATTTT.